The 11 T cell receptor beta chains below all came from one sample that was sequenced in a study of cytomegalovirus exposure and HLA in healthy donors. With 60 Vbeta and 13 Jbeta primers, the PCR was carried out. The table came from immunoSEQ multiplex PCR; TCRdb's copy has only in-frame clones and leaves some out. The table includes around 200,000 clones, more than 65% detected once. The specimen sequenced was PBMCs. Every receptor here comes from a middle-aged man in good health and CMV-seronegative.

This clone appeared once. This chain connects TRBV7-6 to TRBJ1-4; 8 bases fit TRBD1. The J segment lost 8 bases and the V segment lost 5 bases, leaving 4 bases of the junction unmatched. Per germline, CDR1 SGHVS and CDR2 FNYEAQ. CDR3 length equals 13 residues. CDR3 amino acids: CASSDRGGEKLFF. CDR3 in DNA: TGTGCCAGCAGCGACAGGGGAGGGGAAAAACTGTTTTTT.

A word on this clone: The same CDR3 also results from other DNA sequences found in this sample. Here the CDR3 reads CASSELRGNTEAFF. CDR3 DNA: TGTGCCAGCAGTGAGTTAAGGGGGAACACTGAAGCTTTCTTT. The chain is built from TRBV6-1 and TRBJ1-1; tentatively, D is TRBD1 (5 bases). Germline CDR1 reads MNHNS; CDR2 reads SASEGT. The CDR3 consists of 14 residues. V gave up 3 bases and J gave up 1 base, with 9 bases separating them.

A single count supports this clone. Here the CDR3 reads CASSLKAHTGELFF. Here the CDR3 DNA reads TGTGCCAGCAGCTTAAAAGCACACACCGGGGAGCTGTTTTTT. J is TRBJ2-2 and V is TRBV7-2; no definite D call. V shed 2 bases and J shed 3 bases, with 7 bases lying between them. Germline V gene sequence: CDR1 SGHTA, CDR2 FQGNSA. This CDR3 is 14 amino acids long.

CDR3 sequence (DNA): TGTGCCAGCAGTCGCGGCACCGGGGAGCTGTTTTTT. Protein: CASSRGTGELFF. V gene TRBV6-6 combines with J gene TRBJ2-2; D remains unclear. CDR1 is MNHNY, CDR2 SVGAGI, per germline (reference sequence). This CDR3 has 12 residues. V was shortened by 5 bases and J by 4 bases, with 5 bases between the two germline ends.

The gene calls are TRBV30 and TRBJ2-7; TRBD2 matches at 7 bases. The germline V gene has CDR1 GTSNPN and CDR2 SVGIG (reference sequence). The CDR3 length is 15 residues. V dropped 1 base and J dropped 2; count of bases not matched to a gene: 8. CDR3 residues: CAWSDLGGETYEQYF. CDR3 nucleotides: TGTGCCTGGAGTGACCTGGGGGGGGAAACCTACGAGCAGTACTTC.

This clone was counted once. The same CDR3 is also encoded by other DNA sequences in this sample. The rearrangement joins TRBV30 to TRBJ2-1; 9 bases fit TRBD2. Per the germline V gene, CDR1 is GTSNPN and CDR2 is SVGIG (reference sequence). The V gene end was trimmed by 3 bases and the J gene end by 6 bases; junction bases not matched to a gene: 9. The CDR3 is made up of 15 amino acids. The CDR3 DNA reads TGTGCCTGGAGCGCCTCACTAGCGGGCGTCAATGAGCAGTTCTTC. Translated, it gives CAWSASLAGVNEQFF.

The rearrangement uses TRBV27 and TRBJ2-3; possible D gene TRBD2, 6 bases. Trimming stripped 4 bases from V and 5 bases from J, with 10 bases between. The CDR3 has 13 amino acids. Looked up from germline, CDR1 is MNHEY and CDR2 is SMNVEV (reference sequence). CDR3 bases: TGTGCCAGCAGTTCATTTAGCGGAGATACGCAGTATTTT. Its translation: CASSSFSGDTQYF.

The chain recombines TRBV19 with TRBJ2-3; TRBD2 matches 11 bases. V gave up 4 bases and J gave up 1 base; unmatched junction bases: 10. Germline lookup yields CDR1 LNHDA and CDR2 SQIVND (reference sequence). The CDR3 has 18 amino acids. This CDR3 is CASSKKVAGGPGTDTQYF. For the CDR3, the DNA is TGTGCCAGTAGTAAAAAGGTAGCGGGAGGGCCCGGCACAGATACGCAGTATTTT.

This clone was recorded a few times. The chain combines TRBV4-1 with TRBJ1-1, with D possibly being TRBD1 (6 bases). Per the germline V gene, CDR1 is MGHRA and CDR2 is YSYEKL. The CDR3 totals 16 residues. V was cut by 10 bases and J by 0 bases, with 21 bases left in between. In nucleotides, the CDR3 is TGCGCCACCTCGAGGGGGGGATCCCATATGAACACTGAAGCTTTCTTT. Translating gives CATSRGGSHMNTEAFF.

The chain links TRBV9 to TRBJ2-6; TRBD1 is a possible D gene (6 bases). V shed 5 bases and J shed 2 bases, with 11 bases lying between them. From germline, CDR1 is SGDLS and CDR2 YYNGEE. This CDR3 has 15 residues. The CDR3 DNA is TGTGCCAGCAGACCAACAGGGACTGGGGCCAACGTCCTGACTTTC. Its protein is CASRPTGTGANVLTF.

This clone was recorded only once. V gene TRBV28 combines with J gene TRBJ2-5, with 7 bases identical to TRBD1. The trim removed 5 bases at V and 2 bases at J, leaving 2 bases unmatched. CDR1 is MDHEN, CDR2 SYDVKM, per germline. The CDR3 contains 13 residues. CDR3 in amino acids: CASSRDRQETQYF. The CDR3 bases are TGTGCCAGCAGTCGGGACAGACAAGAGACCCAGTACTTC.